Given below is one T cell receptor beta chain in context. CDR3 length: 15 amino acids. Trimming removed 3 bases at V and 0 bases at J, with 10 bases between. Per the germline V gene, CDR1 is SGHDN and CDR2 is FVKESK. The data were taken from a study of blood T cells in healthy people across ages. A second PCR, run for roughly 7 to 12 cycles, used a sample-barcoded 5' primer plus a J-beta primer mix. TCRdb re-analysed the 5' RACE reads in MiXCR, keeping a single row per CDR3 protein. In the table there are around 1,000,000 distinct CDR3 sequences, almost 25% of which are singletons. The same sample was also used in a study of T cells of mothers and their children.

The sequence was collected from a girl aged 2-10 years in good health. The J gene is TRBJ2-3, the V gene TRBV14; D unclear. The sample consisted of blood. The CDR3 bases are TGTGCCAGCAGCCATATGTCAGGTAGCACAGATACGCAGTATTTT. This sequence encodes CASSHMSGSTDTQYF.